This T cell receptor beta chain was obtained from a study of CD8 T cells in ankylosing spondylitis (dated by TCRdb to between 2016 and 2019). With regard to the full study: The study set out to find disease-linked TCR variants by profiling T cell receptor beta repertoires in ankylosing spondylitis patients and healthy donors. The full study cohort was made up of about 25 ankylosing spondylitis patients and approximately 100 healthy donors. Peripheral blood was sampled, and synovial fluid was additionally collected from ankylosing spondylitis patients.

On this clonotype itself: Its antigen is not yet known. Nothing much larger sits one base from this clone, and base qualities are not available.

This sample was sequenced with an Illumina HiSeq 2500. TCR beta libraries were prepared by quantitative 5'-RACE with molecular barcodes. The study's processing was this. A new computational method, built on a probabilistic model of VDJ rearrangement, was used to identify disease-linked TCR variants. TCRdb ran its own pipeline on the public reads, namely fastp trimming at Q25 and MiXCR clone calling, and kept in-frame beta chains. Every CDR3 protein is listed once, alongside the most common genes and DNA of its rows. These V and J calls derive from TCRdb rather than the authors' analysis. This sample gives 750,000 to 850,000 distinct CDR3 sequences in total; 12% of them show up just once. Less than 0.65% of the sample comes from the top ten. What the work shows at the level of the full study, not this receptor alone: Blood from ankylosing spondylitis patients appeared to be characterized by a TCR beta motif composed of about eight highly homologous amino acid variants. Some TCR beta motif variants had previously been reported in synovial fluid and blood of reactive arthritis patients, which suggested common disease-initiation mechanisms. According to the report, matched synovial fluid samples from ankylosing spondylitis patients were significantly enriched for the disease-linked clones. The disease-linked clones showed a CD8+ phenotype and occurred at relatively low frequencies in peripheral blood.

The receptor was derived from a male donor with ankylosing spondylitis. The sample consisted of blood, either unsorted or a sorted T cell fraction (not recorded which).

CDR3 protein: CASSQYREPTGELFF. The DNA sequence is given as TGTGCCAGCAGCCAATACCGGGAGCCCACCGGGGAGCTGTTTTTT. This sequence uses TRBV3-1 and TRBJ2-2, and TRBD2 may be the D gene, going by 6 matching bases. Trimming at the junction amounts to 2 bases on V and 4 bases on J, and the germline ends lie 11 bases apart. From cysteine to phenylalanine, the CDR3 is 15 amino acids long. Only the CDR3 DNA is retained, 45 bases long and in frame from the first base. In the germline V gene (reference sequence), CDR1 corresponds to LGHDT and CDR2 to YNNKEL.